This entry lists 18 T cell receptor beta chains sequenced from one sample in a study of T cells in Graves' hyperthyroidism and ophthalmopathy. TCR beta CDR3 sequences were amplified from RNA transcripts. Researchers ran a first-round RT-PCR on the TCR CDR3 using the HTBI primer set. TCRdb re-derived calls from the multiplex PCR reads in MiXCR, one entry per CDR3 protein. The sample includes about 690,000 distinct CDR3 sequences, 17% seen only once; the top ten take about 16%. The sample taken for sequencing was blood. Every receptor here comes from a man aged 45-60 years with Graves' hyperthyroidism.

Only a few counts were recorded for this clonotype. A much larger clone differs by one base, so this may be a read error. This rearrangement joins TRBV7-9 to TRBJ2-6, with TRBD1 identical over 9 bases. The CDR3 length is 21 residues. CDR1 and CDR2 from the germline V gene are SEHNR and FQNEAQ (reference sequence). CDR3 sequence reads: CASSFVISLRGQGSGANVPTF. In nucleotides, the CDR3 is TGTGCCAGCAGCTTTGTCATCAGTCTGCGGGGACAGGGATCTGGGGCCAACGTCCCGACTTTC. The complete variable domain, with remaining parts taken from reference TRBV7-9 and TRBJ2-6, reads DTGVSQNPRHKITKRGQNVTFRCDPISEHNRLYWYRQTLGQGPEFLTYFQNEAQLEKSRLLSDRFSAERPKGSFSTLEIQRTEQGDSAMYLCASSFVISLRGQGSGANVPTFGAGSRLTVL.

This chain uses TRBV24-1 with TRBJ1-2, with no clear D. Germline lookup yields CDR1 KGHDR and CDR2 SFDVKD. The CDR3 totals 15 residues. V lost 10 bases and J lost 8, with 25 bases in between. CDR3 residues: CATNDAQGYFEGYTF. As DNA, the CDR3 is TGTGCCACTAATGATGCCCAAGGATACTTTGAGGGCTACACCTTC.

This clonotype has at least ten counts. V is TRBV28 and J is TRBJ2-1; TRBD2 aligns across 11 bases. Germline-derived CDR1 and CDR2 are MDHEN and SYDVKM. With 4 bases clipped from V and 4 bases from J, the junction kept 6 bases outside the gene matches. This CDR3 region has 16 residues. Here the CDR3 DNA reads TGTGCCAGCAGTTCTTCTAGCGGGAGGACTTACAATGAGCAGTTCTTC. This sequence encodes CASSSSSGRTYNEQFF.

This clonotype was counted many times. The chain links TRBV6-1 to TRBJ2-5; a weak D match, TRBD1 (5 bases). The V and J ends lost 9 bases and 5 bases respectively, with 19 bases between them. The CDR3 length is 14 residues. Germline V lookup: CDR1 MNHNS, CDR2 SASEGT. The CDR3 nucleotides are TGTGCCAGTGAGGACGGTGGGGCCCAGGAGACCCAGTACTTC. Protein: CASEDGGAQETQYF.

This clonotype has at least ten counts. The CDR3 protein is CASSLNNRDTEAFF. CDR3 nucleotide sequence: TGTGCCAGCAGTTTAAATAACCGAGACACTGAAGCTTTCTTT. The V gene is TRBV12-3 or TRBV12-4, the J gene TRBJ1-1, with D hard to call. V gave up 2 bases and J gave up 3 bases, with 10 bases separating them. The CDR3 has 14 amino acids.

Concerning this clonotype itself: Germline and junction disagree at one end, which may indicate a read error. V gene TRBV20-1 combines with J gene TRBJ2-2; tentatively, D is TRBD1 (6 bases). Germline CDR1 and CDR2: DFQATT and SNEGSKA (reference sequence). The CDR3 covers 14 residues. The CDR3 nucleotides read TGCAGTGCTGCTATTGAACAGGGTCCCGGGGAGCCGTTTTTT. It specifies CSAAIEQGPGEPFF.

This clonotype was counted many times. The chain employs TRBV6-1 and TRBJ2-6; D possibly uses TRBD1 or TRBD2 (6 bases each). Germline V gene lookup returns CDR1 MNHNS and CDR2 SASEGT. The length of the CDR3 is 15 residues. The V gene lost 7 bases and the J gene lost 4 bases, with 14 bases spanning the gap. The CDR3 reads CASMVGGLGANVLTF. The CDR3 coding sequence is TGTGCCAGCATGGTTGGGGGGCTAGGGGCCAACGTCCTGACTTTC.

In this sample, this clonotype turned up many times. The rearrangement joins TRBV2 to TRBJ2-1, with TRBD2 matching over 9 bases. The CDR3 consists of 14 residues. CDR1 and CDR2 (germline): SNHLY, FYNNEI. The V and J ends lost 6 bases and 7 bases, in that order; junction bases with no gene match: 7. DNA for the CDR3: TGTGCCAGCAGGCGGGAGGGCCCTCGGAATGAGCAGTTCTTC. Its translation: CASRREGPRNEQFF.

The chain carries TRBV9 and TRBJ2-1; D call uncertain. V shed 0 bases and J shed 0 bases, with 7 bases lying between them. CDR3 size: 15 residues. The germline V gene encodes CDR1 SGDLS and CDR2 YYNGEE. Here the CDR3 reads CASSVDPSSYNEQFF. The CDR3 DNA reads TGTGCCAGCAGCGTAGATCCGAGCTCCTACAATGAGCAGTTCTTC.

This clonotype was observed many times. The DNA for the CDR3 is TGTGCCAGCAGCTTTCGCGAAGGTCCCCACGAGCAGTACTTC. Amino acids: CASSFREGPHEQYF. The V gene is TRBV7-9, the J gene TRBJ2-7, with D unresolved. The CDR3 covers 14 residues. Deletions cut 3 bases from V and 5 bases from J, with 14 bases between. CDR1 is SEHNR, CDR2 FQNEAQ, per germline (reference sequence).

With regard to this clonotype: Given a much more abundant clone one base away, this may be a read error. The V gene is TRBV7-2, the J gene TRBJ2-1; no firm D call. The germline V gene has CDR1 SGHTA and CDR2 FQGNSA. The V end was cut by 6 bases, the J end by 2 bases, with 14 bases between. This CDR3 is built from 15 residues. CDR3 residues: CASSNFESPYNEQFF. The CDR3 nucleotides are TGTGCCAGCAGTAACTTTGAAAGCCCCTACAATGAGCAGTTCTTC.

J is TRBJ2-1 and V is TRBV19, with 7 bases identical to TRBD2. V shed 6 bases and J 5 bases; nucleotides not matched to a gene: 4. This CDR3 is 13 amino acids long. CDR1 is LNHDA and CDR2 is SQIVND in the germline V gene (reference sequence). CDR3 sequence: CASRSGLHNEQFF. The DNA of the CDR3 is TGTGCCAGTAGATCGGGACTACACAATGAGCAGTTCTTC. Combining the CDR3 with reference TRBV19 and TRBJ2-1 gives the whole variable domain DGGITQSPKYLFRKEGQNVTLSCEQNLNHDAMYWYRQDPGQGLRLIYYSQIVNDFQKGDIAEGYSVSREKKESFPLTVTSAQKNPTAFYLCASRSGLHNEQFFGPGTRLTVL.

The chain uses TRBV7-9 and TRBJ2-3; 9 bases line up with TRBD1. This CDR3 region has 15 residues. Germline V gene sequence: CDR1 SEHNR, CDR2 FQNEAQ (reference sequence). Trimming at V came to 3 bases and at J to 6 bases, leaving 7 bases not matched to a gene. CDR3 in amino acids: CASSFGDRVADTQYF. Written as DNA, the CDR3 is TGTGCCAGCAGCTTTGGGGACAGGGTGGCTGATACGCAGTATTTT.

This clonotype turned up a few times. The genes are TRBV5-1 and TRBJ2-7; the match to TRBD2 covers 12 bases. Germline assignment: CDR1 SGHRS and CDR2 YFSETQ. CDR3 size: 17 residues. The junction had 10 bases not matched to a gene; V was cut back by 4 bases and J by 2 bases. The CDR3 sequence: CASSPRTSGRTTYEQYF. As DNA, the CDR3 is TGCGCCAGCAGCCCCCGAACTAGCGGGAGGACCACCTACGAGCAGTACTTC.

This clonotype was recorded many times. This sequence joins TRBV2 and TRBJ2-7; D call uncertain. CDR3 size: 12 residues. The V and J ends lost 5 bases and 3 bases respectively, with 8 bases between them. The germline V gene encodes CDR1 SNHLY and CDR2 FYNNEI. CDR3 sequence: CASSFQDYEQYF. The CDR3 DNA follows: TGTGCCAGCAGTTTTCAGGACTACGAGCAGTACTTC. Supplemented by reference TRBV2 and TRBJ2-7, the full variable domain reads EPEVTQTPSHQVTQMGQEVILRCVPISNHLYFYWYRQILGQKVEFLVSFYNNEISEKSEIFDDQFSVERPDGSNFTLKIRSTKLEDSAMYFCASSFQDYEQYFGPGTRLTVT.

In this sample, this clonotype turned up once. CDR3 sequence (DNA): TGTGCCAGCTCACCATCTGCGCTGGGTTCACTCACAGATACGCAGTATTTT. Amino acid sequence: CASSPSALGSLTDTQYF. The chain is built from TRBV3-1 and TRBJ2-3; D uncertain. The CDR3 covers 17 residues. Germline CDR1 reads LGHDT; CDR2 reads YNNKEL (reference sequence). V was cut by 8 bases and J by 2 bases, with 23 bases left in between.

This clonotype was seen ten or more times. CDR3 coding DNA: TGTGCCAGCAGCTTACAGACGGGAGCCAAAAACATTCAGTACTTC. This encodes CASSLQTGAKNIQYF. The chain recombines TRBV7-2 with TRBJ2-4; D uncertain. Trimming removed 2 bases from V and 0 bases from J, with 8 bases in between. CDR3 length: 15 amino acids. Germline V CDR1 and CDR2: SGHTA, FQGNSA.

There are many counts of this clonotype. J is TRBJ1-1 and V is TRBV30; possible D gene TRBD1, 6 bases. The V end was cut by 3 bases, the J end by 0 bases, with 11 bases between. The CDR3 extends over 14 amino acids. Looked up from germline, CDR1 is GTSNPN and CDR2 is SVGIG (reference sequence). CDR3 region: CAWRVDSMNTEAFF. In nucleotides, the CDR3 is TGTGCCTGGAGGGTGGACAGCATGAACACTGAAGCTTTCTTT.